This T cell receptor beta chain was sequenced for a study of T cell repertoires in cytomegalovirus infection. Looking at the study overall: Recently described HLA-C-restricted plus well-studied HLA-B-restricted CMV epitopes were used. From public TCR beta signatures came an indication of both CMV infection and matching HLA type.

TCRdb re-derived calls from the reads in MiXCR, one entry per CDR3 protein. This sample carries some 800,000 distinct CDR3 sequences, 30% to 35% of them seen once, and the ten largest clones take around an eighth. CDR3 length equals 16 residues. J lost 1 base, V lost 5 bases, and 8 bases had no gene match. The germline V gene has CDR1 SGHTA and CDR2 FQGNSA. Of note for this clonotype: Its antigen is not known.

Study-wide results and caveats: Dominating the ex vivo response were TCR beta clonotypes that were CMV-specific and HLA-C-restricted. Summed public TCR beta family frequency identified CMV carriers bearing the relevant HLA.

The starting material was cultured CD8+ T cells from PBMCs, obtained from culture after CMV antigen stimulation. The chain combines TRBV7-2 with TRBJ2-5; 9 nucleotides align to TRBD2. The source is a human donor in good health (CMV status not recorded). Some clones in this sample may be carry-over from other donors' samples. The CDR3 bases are TGTGCCAGCAGCAACCCTCTAGCGGGGCCCCAAGAGACCCAGTACTTC. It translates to CASSNPLAGPQETQYF.